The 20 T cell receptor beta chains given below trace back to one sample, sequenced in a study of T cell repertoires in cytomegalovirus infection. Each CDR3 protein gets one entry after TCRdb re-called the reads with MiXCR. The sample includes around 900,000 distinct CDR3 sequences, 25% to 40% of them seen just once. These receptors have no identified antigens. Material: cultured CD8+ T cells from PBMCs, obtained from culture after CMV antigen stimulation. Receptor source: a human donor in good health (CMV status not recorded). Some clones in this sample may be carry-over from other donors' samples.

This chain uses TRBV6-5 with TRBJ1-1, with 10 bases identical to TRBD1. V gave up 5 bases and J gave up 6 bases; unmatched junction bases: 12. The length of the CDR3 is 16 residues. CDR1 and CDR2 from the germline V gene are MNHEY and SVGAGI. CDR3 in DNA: TGTGCCAGCAGTAACTACCTGGGACAGGGGAAAGCTGAAGCTTTCTTT. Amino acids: CASSNYLGQGKAEAFF.

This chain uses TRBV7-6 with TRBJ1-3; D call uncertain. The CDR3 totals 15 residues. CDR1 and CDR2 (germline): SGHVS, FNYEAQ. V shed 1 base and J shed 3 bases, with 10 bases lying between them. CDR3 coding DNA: TGTGCCAGCAGCTTAGATGAGGGCGGTGGAAACACCATATATTTT. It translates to CASSLDEGGGNTIYF.

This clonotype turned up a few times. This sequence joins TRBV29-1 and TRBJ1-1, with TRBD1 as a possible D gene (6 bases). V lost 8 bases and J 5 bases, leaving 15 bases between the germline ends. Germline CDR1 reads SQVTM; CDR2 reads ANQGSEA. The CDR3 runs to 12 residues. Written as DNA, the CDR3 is TGCAGCTCACAGGGTGGAGGGACTGAAGCTTTCTTT. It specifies CSSQGGGTEAFF. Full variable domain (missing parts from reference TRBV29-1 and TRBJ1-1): SAVISQKPSRDICQRGTSLTIQCQVDSQVTMMFWYRQQPGQSLTLIATANQGSEATYESGFVIDKFPISRPNLTFSTLTVSNMSPEDSSIYLCSSQGGGTEAFFGQGTRLTVV.

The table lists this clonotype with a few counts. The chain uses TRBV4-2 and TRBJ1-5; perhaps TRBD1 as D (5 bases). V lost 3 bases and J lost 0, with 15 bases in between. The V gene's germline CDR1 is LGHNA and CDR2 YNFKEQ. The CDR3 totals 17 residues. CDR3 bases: TGTGCCAGCAGCCACATCTCTGAGGGGACTAGCAATCAGCCCCAGCATTTT. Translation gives CASSHISEGTSNQPQHF.

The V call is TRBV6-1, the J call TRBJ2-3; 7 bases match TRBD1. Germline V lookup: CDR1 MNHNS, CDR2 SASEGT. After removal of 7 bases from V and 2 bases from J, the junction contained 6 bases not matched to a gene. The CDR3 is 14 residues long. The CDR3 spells CASTQGQATDTQYF. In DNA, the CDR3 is TGTGCCAGCACGCAAGGACAGGCCACAGATACGCAGTATTTT.

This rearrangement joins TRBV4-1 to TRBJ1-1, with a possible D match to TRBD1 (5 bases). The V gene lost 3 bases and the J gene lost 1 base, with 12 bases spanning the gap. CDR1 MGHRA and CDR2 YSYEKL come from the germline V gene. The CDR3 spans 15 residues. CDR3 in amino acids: CASSQGGGRNTEAFF. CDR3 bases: TGCGCCAGCAGCCAGGGTGGGGGAAGGAACACTGAAGCTTTCTTT.

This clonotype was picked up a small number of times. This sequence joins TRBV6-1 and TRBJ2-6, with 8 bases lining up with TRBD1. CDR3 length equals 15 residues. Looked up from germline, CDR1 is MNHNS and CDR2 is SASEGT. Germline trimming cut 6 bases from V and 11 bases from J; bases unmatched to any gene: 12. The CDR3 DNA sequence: TGTGCCAGCAGCCCTTCGGACAGGGAAAGCCACGTCCTGACTTTC. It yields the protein CASSPSDRESHVLTF.

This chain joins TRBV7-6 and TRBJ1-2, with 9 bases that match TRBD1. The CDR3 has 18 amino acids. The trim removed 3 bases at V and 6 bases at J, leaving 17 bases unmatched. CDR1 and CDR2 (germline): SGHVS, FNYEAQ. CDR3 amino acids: CASSFFVDRGPPSHGYTF. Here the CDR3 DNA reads TGTGCCAGCAGCTTCTTCGTGGACAGGGGCCCCCCAAGCCATGGCTACACCTTC.

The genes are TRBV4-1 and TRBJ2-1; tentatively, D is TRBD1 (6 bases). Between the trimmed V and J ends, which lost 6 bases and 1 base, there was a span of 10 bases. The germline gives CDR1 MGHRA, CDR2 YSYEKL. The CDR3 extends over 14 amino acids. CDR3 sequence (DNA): TGCGCCAGCAGGGTCAGGGGTTCCTACAATGAGCAGTTCTTC. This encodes CASRVRGSYNEQFF.

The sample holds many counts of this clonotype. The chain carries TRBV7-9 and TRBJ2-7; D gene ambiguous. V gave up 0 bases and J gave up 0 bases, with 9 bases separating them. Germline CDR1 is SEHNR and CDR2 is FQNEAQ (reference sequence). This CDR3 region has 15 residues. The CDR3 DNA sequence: TGTGCCAGCAGCTTAGCTGACGCGCCCTCCTACGAGCAGTACGTC. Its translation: CASSLADAPSYEQYV.

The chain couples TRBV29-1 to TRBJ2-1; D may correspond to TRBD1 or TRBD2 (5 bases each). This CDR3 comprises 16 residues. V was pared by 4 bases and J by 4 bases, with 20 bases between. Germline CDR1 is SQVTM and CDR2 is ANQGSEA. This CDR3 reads CSVVGAGKAPYNEQFF. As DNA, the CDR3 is TGCAGCGTTGTAGGGGCCGGGAAAGCCCCTTACAATGAGCAGTTCTTC.

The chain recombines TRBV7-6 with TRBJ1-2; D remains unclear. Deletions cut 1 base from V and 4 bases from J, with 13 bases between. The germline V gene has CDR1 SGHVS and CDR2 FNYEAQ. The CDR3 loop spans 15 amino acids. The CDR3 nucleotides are TGTGCCAGCAGCTTAGGGGGTGTGTACAGCTATGGCTACACCTTC. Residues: CASSLGGVYSYGYTF.

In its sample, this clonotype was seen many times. The CDR3 DNA follows: TGTGCCAGCAACCATCCTTCCGGGACTAGCGGGCGCTCAGATACGCAGTATTTT. Amino acid sequence: CASNHPSGTSGRSDTQYF. The rearrangement uses TRBV7-9 and TRBJ2-3, with 12 bases identical to TRBD2. This CDR3 has 18 residues. Germline trimming cut 7 bases from V and 4 bases from J; bases unmatched to any gene: 15. Per germline, CDR1 SEHNR and CDR2 FQNEAQ (reference sequence). Together with reference TRBV7-9 and TRBJ2-3, the CDR3 gives the full variable domain: DTGVSQNPRHKITKRGQNVTFRCDPISEHNRLYWYRQTLGQGPEFLTYFQNEAQLEKSRLLSDRFSAERPKGSFSTLEIQRTEQGDSAMYLCASNHPSGTSGRSDTQYFGPGTRLTVL.

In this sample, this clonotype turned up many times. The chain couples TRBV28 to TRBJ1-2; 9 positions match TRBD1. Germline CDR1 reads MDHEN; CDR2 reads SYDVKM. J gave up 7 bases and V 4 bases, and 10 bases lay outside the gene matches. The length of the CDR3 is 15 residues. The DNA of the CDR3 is TGTGCCAGCAGTTCACCGGGACAGGGTTTGAGTGGCTACACCTTC. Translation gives CASSSPGQGLSGYTF.

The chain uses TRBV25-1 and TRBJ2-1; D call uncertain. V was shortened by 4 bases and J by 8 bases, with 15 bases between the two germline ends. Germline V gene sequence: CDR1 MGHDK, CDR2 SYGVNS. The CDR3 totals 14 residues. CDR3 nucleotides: TGTGCCAGCAGTGGAGGTCGCACCTGGGATGAGCAGTTCTTC. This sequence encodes CASSGGRTWDEQFF.

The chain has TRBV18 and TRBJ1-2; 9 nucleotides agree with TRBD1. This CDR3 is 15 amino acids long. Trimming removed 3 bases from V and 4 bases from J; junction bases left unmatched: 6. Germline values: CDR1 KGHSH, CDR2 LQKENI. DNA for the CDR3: TGTGCCAGCTCACCCCCGGACAGGGGTGCCTATGGCTACACCTTC. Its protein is CASSPPDRGAYGYTF.

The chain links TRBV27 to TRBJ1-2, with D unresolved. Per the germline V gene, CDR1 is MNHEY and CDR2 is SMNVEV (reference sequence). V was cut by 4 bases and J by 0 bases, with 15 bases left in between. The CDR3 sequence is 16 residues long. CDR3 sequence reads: CASSYKAGDANYGYTF. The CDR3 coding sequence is TGTGCCAGCAGTTATAAGGCAGGAGACGCTAACTATGGCTACACCTTC.

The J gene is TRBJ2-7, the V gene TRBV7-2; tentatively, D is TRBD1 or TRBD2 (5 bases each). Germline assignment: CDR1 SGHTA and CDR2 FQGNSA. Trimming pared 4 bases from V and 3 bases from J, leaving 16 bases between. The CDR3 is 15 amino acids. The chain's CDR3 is CASSSLGPGLYEQYF. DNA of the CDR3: TGTGCCAGCAGCTCGTTGGGGCCGGGGCTCTACGAGCAGTACTTC.

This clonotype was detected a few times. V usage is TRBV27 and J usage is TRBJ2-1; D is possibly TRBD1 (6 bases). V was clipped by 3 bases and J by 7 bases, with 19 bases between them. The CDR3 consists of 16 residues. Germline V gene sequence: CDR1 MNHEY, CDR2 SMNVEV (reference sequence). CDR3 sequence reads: CASSFTAPGATNEQFF. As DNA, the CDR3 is TGTGCCAGCAGTTTTACGGCGCCAGGGGCTACGAATGAGCAGTTCTTC.

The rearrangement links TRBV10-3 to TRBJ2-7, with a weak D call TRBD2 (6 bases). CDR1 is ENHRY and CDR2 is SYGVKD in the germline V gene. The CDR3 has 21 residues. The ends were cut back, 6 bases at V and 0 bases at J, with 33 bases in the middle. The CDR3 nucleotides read TGTGCCATCAGGTCTCTATCAGTGGGGAAGAACCAGGGCGGGAACTCCTACGAGCAGTACTTC. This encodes CAIRSLSVGKNQGGNSYEQYF.